This record looks at one T cell receptor beta chain sequence and its context. Its matching antigen is unknown. The data were taken from a study of shared clonotypes between healthy human individuals. The study's findings and limits: Generation probability values for non-shared clonotypes were lower than those for clonotypes shared by all four donors.

Clones were read by immunoSEQ multiplex PCR, and TCRdb kept only the in-frame ones, dropping some. Altogether around 510,000 clones are present, 95% to 96% being singletons, with the ten largest covering about 0.059%. There are 18 residues in the CDR3. Germline V gene sequence: CDR1 MNHEY, CDR2 SMNVEV (reference sequence). V trimming: 1 base; J trimming: 0 bases; junction bases outside the gene matches: 5. The source material was naive CD4+ T cells sorted from blood. Sample subset: CD45RA+ positively selected. This chain links TRBV27 with TRBJ2-2; 10 nucleotides line up with TRBD1. The sequence came from a woman in her 30s in good health. CDR3 DNA sequence: TGTGCCAGCAGTTTATTGGGGACAGGGGCCGCGAACACCGGGGAGCTGTTTTTT. Translating gives CASSLLGTGAANTGELFF.